This T cell receptor beta chain was retrieved from a study of blood T cell repertoires in COVID-19. About the study: Collection of acute and convalescent COVID-19 samples took place in the United States, Italy and Spain.

The CDR3 contains 15 residues. CDR1 is SGHTA and CDR2 is FQGNSA in the germline V gene. V lost 5 bases and J lost 4, with 16 bases in between. Participants, about 18 to 89 years old, spanned more than 20 US areas. Profiled with immunoSEQ multiplex PCR; TCRdb holds only in-frame clones, not every one. In the table there are some 310,000 clones, roughly 89% of which are singletons. The chain is built from TRBV7-2 and TRBJ2-3; a possible D gene is TRBD2 (5 bases). The material sequenced was PBMCs or T cells enriched from blood (not recorded which). The TCR comes from a woman aged 30 to 39 who had recovered from COVID-19. The CDR3, as DNA: TGTGCCAGCAGCCCCCTCTGGGAGAGGTCAGATACGCAGTATTTT. This translates into CASSPLWERSDTQYF.